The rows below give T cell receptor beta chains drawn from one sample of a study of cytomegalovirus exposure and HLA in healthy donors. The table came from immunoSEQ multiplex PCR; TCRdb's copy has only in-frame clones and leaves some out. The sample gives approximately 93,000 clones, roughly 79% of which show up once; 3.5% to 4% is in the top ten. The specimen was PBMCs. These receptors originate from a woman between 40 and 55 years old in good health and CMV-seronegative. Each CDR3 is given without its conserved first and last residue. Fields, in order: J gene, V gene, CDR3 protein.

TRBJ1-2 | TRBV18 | ASSPLDRDYGYT
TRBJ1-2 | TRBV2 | ASSEIGDGGYT
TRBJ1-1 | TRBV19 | ASSFLGGVAEAF
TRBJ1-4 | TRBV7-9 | SSSLGGQTNEKLF
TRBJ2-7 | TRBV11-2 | ASSLATSPRDEQY
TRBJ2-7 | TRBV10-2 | ASSTFRDNSYEQY
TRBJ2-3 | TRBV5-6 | ASKPRVVPDTQY
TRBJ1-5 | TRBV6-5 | ASSGQGSSQPQH
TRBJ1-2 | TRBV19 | ASSGRSAYGYT
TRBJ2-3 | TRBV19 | ASSVPSGGVTDTQY
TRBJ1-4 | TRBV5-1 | ASSLGGEKLF
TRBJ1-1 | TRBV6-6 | ASSYGQGREMVL
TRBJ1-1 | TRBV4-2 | ASSRRQGGLTEAF
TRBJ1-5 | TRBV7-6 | ASSLTQGKPQH
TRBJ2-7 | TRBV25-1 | ASSSMGQGRRSQY
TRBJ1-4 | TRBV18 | ASSKTGGNEKLF
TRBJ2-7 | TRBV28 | ASRSSGLPYEQY
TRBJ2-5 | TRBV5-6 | ASSLVGQGPRGETQY
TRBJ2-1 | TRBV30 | AWSGTSGGWNEQF
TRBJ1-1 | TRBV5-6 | ASSLGHLNTEAF
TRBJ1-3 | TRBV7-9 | ARDSLSGNTIY
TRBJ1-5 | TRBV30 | AWRGQGPGNQPQN
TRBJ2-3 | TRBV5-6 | ASSSRRPGTDTQY
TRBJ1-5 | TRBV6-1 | ASSVVDRYNQPQH